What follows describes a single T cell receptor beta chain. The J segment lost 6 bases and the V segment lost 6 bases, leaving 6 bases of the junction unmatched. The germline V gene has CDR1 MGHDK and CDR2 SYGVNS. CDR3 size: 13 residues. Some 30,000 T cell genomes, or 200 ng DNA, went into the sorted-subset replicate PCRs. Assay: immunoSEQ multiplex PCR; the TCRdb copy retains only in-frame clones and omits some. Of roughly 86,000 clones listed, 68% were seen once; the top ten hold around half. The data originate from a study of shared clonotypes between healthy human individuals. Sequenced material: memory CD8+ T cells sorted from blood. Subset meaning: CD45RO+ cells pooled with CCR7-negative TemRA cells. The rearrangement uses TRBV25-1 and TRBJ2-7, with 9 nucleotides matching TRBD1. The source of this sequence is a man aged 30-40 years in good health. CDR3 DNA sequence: TGTGCCAGCAGACAGGGGGCTTTAAGCGAGCAGTACTTC. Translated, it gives CASRQGALSEQYF.